This T cell receptor (beta chain) is drawn from a study of shared clonotypes between healthy human individuals. Profiling relied on immunoSEQ multiplex PCR, and the TCRdb table lists in-frame clones only, not all of them. The sample has over a million clones; just under 99% are singletons. This receptor was obtained from a man aged 30 to 39 in good health. Source material: naive CD4+ T cells sorted from blood. As for subset: CD45RA+ positively selected.

CDR3 region: CASSAFRDTTRRMNTEAFF. In nucleotides, the CDR3 is TGTGCCAGCAGTGCTTTTAGGGACACCACTCGGAGGATGAACACTGAAGCTTTCTTT. This sequence joins TRBV6-1 and TRBJ1-1, with D possibly matching TRBD1 (6 bases). The V gene's germline CDR1 is MNHNS and CDR2 SASEGT. Trimming cost V 4 bases and J 0 bases, with 24 bases left between them. This CDR3 region has 19 residues.